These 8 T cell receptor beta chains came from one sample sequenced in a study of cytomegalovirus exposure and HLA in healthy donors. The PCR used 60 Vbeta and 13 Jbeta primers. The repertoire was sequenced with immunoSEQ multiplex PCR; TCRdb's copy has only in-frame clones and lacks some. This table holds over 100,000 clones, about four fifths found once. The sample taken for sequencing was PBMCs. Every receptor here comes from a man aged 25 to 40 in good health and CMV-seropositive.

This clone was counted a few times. The CDR3 bases are TGTGCCAGCAGTTTTATAGCGGGAGTGTCCGAGCAGTACGTC. Translation gives CASSFIAGVSEQYV. This chain connects TRBV6-5 to TRBJ2-7, with TRBD2 identical over 9 bases. V shed 4 bases, J shed 6 bases, and the junction held 7 bases outside the gene matches. Germline V lookup: CDR1 MNHEY, CDR2 SVGAGI. The CDR3 is made up of 14 amino acids.

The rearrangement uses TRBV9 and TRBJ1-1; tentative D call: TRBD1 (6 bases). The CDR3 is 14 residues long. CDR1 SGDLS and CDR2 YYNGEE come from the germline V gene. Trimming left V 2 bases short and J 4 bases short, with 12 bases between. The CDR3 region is CASSVHYRATEAFF. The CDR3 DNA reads TGTGCCAGCAGCGTTCATTACAGGGCCACTGAAGCTTTCTTT.

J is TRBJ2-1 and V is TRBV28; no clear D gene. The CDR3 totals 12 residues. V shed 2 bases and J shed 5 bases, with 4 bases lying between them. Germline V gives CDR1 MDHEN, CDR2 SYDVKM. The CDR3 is CASSLLDNEQFF. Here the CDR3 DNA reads TGTGCCAGCAGTTTACTAGACAATGAGCAGTTCTTC.

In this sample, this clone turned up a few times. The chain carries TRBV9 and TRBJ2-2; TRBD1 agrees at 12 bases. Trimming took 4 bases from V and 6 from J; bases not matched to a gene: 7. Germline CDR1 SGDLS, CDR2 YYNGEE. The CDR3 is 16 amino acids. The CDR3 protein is CASSFTRDRGPGELFF. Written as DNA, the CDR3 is TGTGCCAGCAGCTTTACCCGGGACAGGGGGCCCGGGGAGCTGTTTTTT.

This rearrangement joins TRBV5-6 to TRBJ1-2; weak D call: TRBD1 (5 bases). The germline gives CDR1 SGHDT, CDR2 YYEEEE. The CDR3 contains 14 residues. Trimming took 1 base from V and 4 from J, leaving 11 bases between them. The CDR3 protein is CASSLLTETYGYTF. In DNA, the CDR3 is TGTGCCAGCAGCTTGTTGACAGAGACCTATGGCTACACCTTC.

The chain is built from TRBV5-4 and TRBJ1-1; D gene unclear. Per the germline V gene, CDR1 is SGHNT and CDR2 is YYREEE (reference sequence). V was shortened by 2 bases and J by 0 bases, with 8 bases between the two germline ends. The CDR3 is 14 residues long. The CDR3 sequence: CASSFGRMNTEAFF. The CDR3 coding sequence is TGTGCCAGCAGCTTCGGGAGGATGAACACTGAAGCTTTCTTT.

The chain's CDR3 is CASSLTSSVSYNEQFF. Here the CDR3 DNA reads TGTGCCAGCAGCTTAACGTCTAGCGTCTCCTACAATGAGCAGTTCTTC. The chain couples TRBV7-3 to TRBJ2-1; D perhaps matches TRBD2 (6 bases). With 0 bases removed from V and 0 bases from J, the gap between germline ends came to 9 bases. Germline CDR1 and CDR2: SGHTA and FQGTGA. The CDR3 is 16 amino acids.

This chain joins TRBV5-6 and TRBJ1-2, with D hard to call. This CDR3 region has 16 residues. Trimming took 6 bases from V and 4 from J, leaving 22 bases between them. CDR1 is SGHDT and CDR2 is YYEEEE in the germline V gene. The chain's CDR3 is CASTSFGLEGTYGYTF. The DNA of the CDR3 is TGTGCCAGCACCTCGTTCGGCTTGGAGGGTACCTATGGCTACACCTTC.